One sample yielded the 5 T cell receptor beta chains listed below, sequenced in a study of beta chain features in type 1 diabetes. Their target antigens are unknown. What was sequenced were expressed TCRB transcripts, since all of the isolated RNA had been reverse transcribed. Data came from immunoSEQ multiplex PCR; TCRdb stores just in-frame clones and leaves some out. The data hold around 160,000 clones, with 7.5% to 9.5% observed a single time. Overall study findings and caveats: Shortening that was moderate but significant affected the TCRB CDR3s of Type 1 diabetes patients in all four CD4+ subsets.

Sequencing input: central memory CD4+ T cells from blood. The receptors were sampled from a young woman with type 1 diabetes.

The CDR3 region is CASRQANNSPLHF. The CDR3 DNA reads TGTGCCAGCCGGCAGGCCAATAATTCACCCCTCCACTTT. The chain recombines TRBV6-6 with TRBJ1-6; D gene unclear. Germline CDR1 MNHNY, CDR2 SVGAGI (reference sequence). Trimming took off 8 bases at V and 5 bases at J, with 10 bases between the two ends. This CDR3 region has 13 residues.

This clone was seen only a few times. The chain is built from TRBV2 and TRBJ2-3, with a tentative D call TRBD1 (5 bases). Germline CDR1 is SNHLY and CDR2 is FYNNEI. V lost 0 bases to trimming and J lost 5 bases, with 6 bases between them. This CDR3 contains 13 residues. The CDR3: CASSEAGRDTQYF. The DNA of the CDR3 is TGTGCCAGCAGTGAAGCGGGGCGAGATACGCAGTATTTT.

V is TRBV6-5 and J is TRBJ2-7; 10 bases align to TRBD1. Germline V gene data show CDR1 as MNHEY and CDR2 as SVGAGI. After removal of 4 bases from V and 7 bases from J, the junction contained 10 bases not matched to a gene. The length of the CDR3 is 15 residues. The CDR3 protein is CASSSAGTGAREQYF. CDR3 sequence (DNA): TGTGCCAGCAGTTCCGCCGGGACAGGGGCTCGGGAGCAGTACTTC.

The table lists this clone with a few counts. The chain combines TRBV7-9 with TRBJ2-1; 11 bases are shared with TRBD1. CDR3 length: 15 residues. Germline-derived CDR1 and CDR2 are SEHNR and FQNEAQ (reference sequence). Germline trimming cut 3 bases from V and 3 bases from J; bases unmatched to any gene: 1. CDR3 protein: CASSLDRGLYNEQFF. The CDR3 DNA reads TGTGCCAGCAGCTTGGACAGGGGGCTCTACAATGAGCAGTTCTTC. The full variable domain, its missing parts supplied by reference TRBV7-9 and TRBJ2-1, is DTGVSQNPRHKITKRGQNVTFRCDPISEHNRLYWYRQTLGQGPEFLTYFQNEAQLEKSRLLSDRFSAERPKGSFSTLEIQRTEQGDSAMYLCASSLDRGLYNEQFFGPGTRLTVL.

The chain links TRBV18 to TRBJ1-1; 10 bases fit TRBD1. Trimming cost V 2 bases and J 6 bases; bases outside gene matches: 6. There are 15 residues in the CDR3. The germline gives CDR1 KGHSH, CDR2 LQKENI. The CDR3: CASSPRQGAGAEAFF. The CDR3 DNA is TGTGCCAGCTCACCAAGACAGGGGGCTGGGGCTGAAGCTTTCTTT.